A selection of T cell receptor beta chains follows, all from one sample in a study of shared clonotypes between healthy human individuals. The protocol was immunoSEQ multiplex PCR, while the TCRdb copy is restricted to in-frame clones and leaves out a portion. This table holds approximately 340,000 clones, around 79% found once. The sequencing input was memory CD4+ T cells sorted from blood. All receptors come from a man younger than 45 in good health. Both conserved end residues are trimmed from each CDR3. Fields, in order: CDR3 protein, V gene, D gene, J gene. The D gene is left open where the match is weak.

CDR3: SVASGTDNSRPQH
V: TRBV29-1
D: TRBD1
J: TRBJ1-5

CDR3: ASSFQGAAHEKLF
V: TRBV28
D: NA
J: TRBJ1-4

CDR3: ASSMGSGDGYT
V: TRBV9
D: NA
J: TRBJ1-2

CDR3: ASPGTGGGTDTQY
V: TRBV30
D: NA
J: TRBJ2-3

CDR3: ASSGLSGSSYNEQF
V: TRBV7-6
D: TRBD2
J: TRBJ2-1

CDR3: ASSLGFGGNEQY
V: TRBV28
D: NA
J: TRBJ2-7

CDR3: ASRRRDGHYEQY
V: TRBV28
D: NA
J: TRBJ2-7

CDR3: ASSVPGTGPNQPQH
V: TRBV2
D: TRBD1
J: TRBJ1-5

CDR3: SATQGADTEAF
V: TRBV29-1
D: TRBD1
J: TRBJ1-1

CDR3: ASSETQGSTGELF
V: TRBV2
D: NA
J: TRBJ2-2

CDR3: ASSPPYNEQF
V: TRBV19
D: NA
J: TRBJ2-1

CDR3: ASIKTGTGGSEQY
V: TRBV6-5
D: TRBD2
J: NA

CDR3: ASRLISRGNTEAF
V: TRBV27
D: NA
J: TRBJ1-1

CDR3: ASSPGLVTDTQY
V: TRBV7-7
D: NA
J: TRBJ2-3

CDR3: ASSVLAGEETQY
V: TRBV9
D: TRBD2
J: TRBJ2-5

CDR3: ASTTSLIGLVEGDTQY
V: TRBV19
D: NA
J: TRBJ2-3

CDR3: ASSQRGYEQY
V: TRBV27
D: TRBD2
J: TRBJ2-7

CDR3: ASSRGAALQETQY
V: TRBV7-8
D: NA
J: TRBJ2-5

CDR3: ASSLDLTGTLGNTIY
V: TRBV11-2
D: NA
J: TRBJ1-3

CDR3: ASSSRLGGDTQY
V: TRBV6-5
D: NA
J: TRBJ2-3

CDR3: ASSELAGGTYEQY
V: TRBV4-3
D: TRBD2
J: TRBJ2-7

CDR3: ASSLRQGNNNEQF
V: TRBV7-9
D: NA
J: TRBJ2-1

CDR3: ASSLSRTGERTNTQY
V: TRBV7-2
D: TRBD1
J: TRBJ2-3

CDR3: ASCVNGGSGNTIY
V: TRBV6-1
D: NA
J: TRBJ1-3

CDR3: ASRGYTEAF
V: TRBV5-1
D: NA
J: TRBJ1-1

CDR3: ASTVGYRNEQF
V: TRBV6-1
D: NA
J: TRBJ2-1

CDR3: ASTPGGPDTQY
V: TRBV28
D: TRBD1
J: TRBJ2-3

CDR3: ASRPGLAGWEQY
V: TRBV2
D: TRBD2
J: TRBJ2-7

CDR3: ASSPGGQGVYGYT
V: TRBV7-8
D: TRBD1
J: TRBJ1-2

CDR3: ASSEKRTSGRVSVSTDTQY
V: TRBV6-1
D: TRBD2
J: TRBJ2-3

CDR3: AISGVMDSPLH
V: TRBV10-3
D: NA
J: TRBJ1-6

CDR3: ASSQDVRGAGGEQY
V: TRBV4-2
D: TRBD2
J: TRBJ2-7

CDR3: ASTSWATSHNEQF
V: TRBV28
D: NA
J: TRBJ2-1

CDR3: ASSESSGADTQY
V: TRBV6-4
D: TRBD2
J: TRBJ2-3

CDR3: ASRQIYTGELF
V: TRBV27
D: NA
J: TRBJ2-2

CDR3: ASSRGDRGEKLF
V: TRBV2
D: TRBD1
J: TRBJ1-4

CDR3: ASSLEGASSTDTQY
V: TRBV5-1
D: NA
J: TRBJ2-3

CDR3: ASSLTRGLAGGGNEQY
V: TRBV5-1
D: TRBD2
J: TRBJ2-7

CDR3: ASSQVTGGNTEAF
V: TRBV4-3
D: TRBD1
J: TRBJ1-1

CDR3: ASSSKLTGTSGSYEQY
V: TRBV7-8
D: TRBD2
J: TRBJ2-7

CDR3: AWSPPGDTQY
V: TRBV30
D: NA
J: TRBJ2-3

CDR3: AIRGGLNSNQPQH
V: TRBV10-3
D: NA
J: TRBJ1-5

CDR3: ASSHGTGGGSSYEQY
V: TRBV23-1
D: TRBD1
J: TRBJ2-7

CDR3: ASATRERSLETQY
V: TRBV5-1
D: TRBD2
J: TRBJ2-5

CDR3: ASSPGTAGDTQY
V: TRBV18
D: NA
J: TRBJ2-3

CDR3: ASGRGTGELF
V: TRBV9
D: TRBD1
J: TRBJ2-2